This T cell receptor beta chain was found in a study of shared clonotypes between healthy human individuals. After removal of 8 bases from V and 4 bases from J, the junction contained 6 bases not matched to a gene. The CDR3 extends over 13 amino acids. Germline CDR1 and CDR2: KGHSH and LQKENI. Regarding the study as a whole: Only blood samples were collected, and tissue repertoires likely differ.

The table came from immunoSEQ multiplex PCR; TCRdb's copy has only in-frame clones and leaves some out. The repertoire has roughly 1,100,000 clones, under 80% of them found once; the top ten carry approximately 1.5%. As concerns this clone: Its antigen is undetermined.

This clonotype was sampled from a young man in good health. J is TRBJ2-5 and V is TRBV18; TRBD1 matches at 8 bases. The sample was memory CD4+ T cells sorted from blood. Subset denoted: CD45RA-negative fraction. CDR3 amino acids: CASKTGTGETQYF. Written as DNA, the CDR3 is TGTGCCAGCAAAACGGGGACAGGAGAGACCCAGTACTTC.